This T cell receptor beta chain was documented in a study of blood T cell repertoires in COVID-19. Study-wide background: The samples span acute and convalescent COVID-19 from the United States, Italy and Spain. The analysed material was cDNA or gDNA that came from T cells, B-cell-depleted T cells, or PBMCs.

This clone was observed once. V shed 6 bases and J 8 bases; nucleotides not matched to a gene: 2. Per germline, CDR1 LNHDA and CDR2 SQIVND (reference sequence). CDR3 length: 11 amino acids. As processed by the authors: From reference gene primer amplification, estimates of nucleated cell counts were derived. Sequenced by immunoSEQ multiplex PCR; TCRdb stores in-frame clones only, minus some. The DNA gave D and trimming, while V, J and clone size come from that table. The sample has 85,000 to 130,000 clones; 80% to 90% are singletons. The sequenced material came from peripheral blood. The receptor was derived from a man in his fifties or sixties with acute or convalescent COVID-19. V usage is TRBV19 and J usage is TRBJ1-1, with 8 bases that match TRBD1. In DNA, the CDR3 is TGTGCCAGTAGCCACAGGGGGGAAGCTTTCTTT. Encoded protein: CASSHRGEAFF. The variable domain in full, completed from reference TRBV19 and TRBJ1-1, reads DGGITQSPKYLFRKEGQNVTLSCEQNLNHDAMYWYRQDPGQGLRLIYYSQIVNDFQKGDIAEGYSVSREKKESFPLTVTSAQKNPTAFYLCASSHRGEAFFGQGTRLTVV.